A selection of T cell receptor beta chains follows, all from one sample in a study of blood T cell repertoires in COVID-19. TCRdb keeps only in-frame clones here, not all; method: immunoSEQ multiplex PCR. The sample includes 95,000 to 110,000 clones, about 89% of them seen just once. Sequenced material: peripheral blood. The receptors derive from a man between 40 and 49 years old with active or convalescent COVID-19. Both conserved end residues are part of each CDR3.

v_call	j_call	cdr3_aa
TRBV14	TRBJ2-7	CASSRGQGGTYEQYF
TRBV4-3	TRBJ2-7	CASSQVQGVTYEQYF
TRBV28	TRBJ1-6	CARASDNSPLHF
TRBV30	TRBJ1-1	CAWSRQRNTEAFF
TRBV6-1	TRBJ2-7	CASSESGGGEQYF
TRBV7-2	TRBJ2-1	CASSLAGGPTNEQFF
TRBV11-3	TRBJ1-1	CASSSLYNTEAFF
TRBV29-1	TRBJ1-2	CSVGHRANYGYTF
TRBV28	TRBJ1-2	CASSFTGGINGYTF
TRBV9	TRBJ2-3	CASTNREDSPMQYF
TRBV4-1	TRBJ2-7	CASSRDQDRWSYEQYF
TRBV6-6	TRBJ2-7	CASSYRVQGAPYEQYF
TRBV6-1	TRBJ1-1	CASSDGQITEAFF
TRBV18	TRBJ2-7	CASSRGQSYEQYF
TRBV29-1	TRBJ2-3	CSVEVLAGGTDTQYF
TRBV27	TRBJ2-3	CASSPYGGSGTDTQYF
TRBV25-1	TRBJ1-6	CASSQTGYGSPLHF
TRBV6-5	TRBJ2-7	CASSYSGTGTYEQYF
TRBV5-4	TRBJ2-1	CASSAGQGGWNEQFF
TRBV19	TRBJ2-7	CASSIGGTGVDEQYF
TRBV30	TRBJ2-5	CAWSWKSGQETQYF
TRBV6-5	TRBJ1-1	CASSYSTDYREAFF
TRBV18	TRBJ2-7	CASSPRASGRVRYEQYF
TRBV9	TRBJ2-7	CASSVGDSGRLGYEQYF
TRBV5-4	TRBJ2-1	CACGSLAEPYNEQFF